The present T cell receptor (beta chain) was sequenced within a study of beta chain features in type 1 diabetes. Across the whole study: The patient and healthy donor groups were comparable for age, gender and cell yields. Study conclusions and caveats: Compared to healthy donors, patients appeared to have naive, central memory and Treg TCRB repertoires that were more alike.

Comments on this clone: Its antigen is still unknown.

Every isolated RNA sample was fully reverse transcribed, so sequencing captured expressed TCRB transcripts. Some clones are missing from TCRdb's copy, which holds only in-frame ones; the method was immunoSEQ multiplex PCR. This table holds 600,000 to 650,000 clones, around 15% found once. V lost 1 base, J lost 5 bases, and 6 bases lay in between. The germline gives CDR1 SSHAT, CDR2 FNYEAQ (reference sequence). The CDR3 loop spans 14 amino acids. Each of the CD4+ naive, central memory, regulatory and stem cell-like memory populations was sorted via CD45RO/CCR7/CD25/CD127/CD95/CD27. The chain combines TRBV7-7 with TRBJ1-6; D is unresolved. The source of this sequence is a man between 18 and 29 years old in good health. The sequencing sample was made of naive CD4+ T cells from blood. The CDR3 sequence is CASSLGEDNSPLHF. CDR3 in DNA: TGTGCCAGCAGCTTAGGGGAAGATAATTCACCCCTCCACTTT.